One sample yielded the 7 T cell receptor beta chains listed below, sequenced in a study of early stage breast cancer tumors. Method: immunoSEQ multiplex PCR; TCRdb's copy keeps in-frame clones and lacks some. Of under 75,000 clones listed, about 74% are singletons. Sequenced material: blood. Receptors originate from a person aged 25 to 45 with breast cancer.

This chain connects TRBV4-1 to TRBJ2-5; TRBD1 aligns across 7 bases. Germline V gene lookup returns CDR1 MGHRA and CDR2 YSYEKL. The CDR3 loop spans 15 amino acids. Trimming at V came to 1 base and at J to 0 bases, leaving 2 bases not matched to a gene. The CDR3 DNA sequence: TGCGCCAGCAGCCAAGGGGGGACAGACCAAGAGACCCAGTACTTC. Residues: CASSQGGTDQETQYF.

The CDR3 sequence: CATTGSYEQYF. In nucleotides, the CDR3 is TGTGCCACCACCGGCTCCTACGAGCAGTACTTC. This sequence joins TRBV7-9 and TRBJ2-7; D is uncertain. V was cut by 10 bases and J by 0 bases, with 7 bases left in between. From germline, CDR1 is SEHNR and CDR2 FQNEAQ (reference sequence). This CDR3 has 11 residues.

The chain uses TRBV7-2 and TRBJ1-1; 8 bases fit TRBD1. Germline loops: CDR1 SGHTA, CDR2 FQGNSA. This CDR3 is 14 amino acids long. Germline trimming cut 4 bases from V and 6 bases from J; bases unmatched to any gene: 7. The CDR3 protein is CASSWRTGSSEAFF. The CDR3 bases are TGTGCCAGCAGCTGGCGGACAGGGTCGTCTGAAGCTTTCTTT. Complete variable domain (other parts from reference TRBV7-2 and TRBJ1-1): GAGVSQSPSNKVTEKGKDVELRCDPISGHTALYWYRQSLGQGLEFLIYFQGNSAPDKSGLPSDRFSAERTGGSVSTLTIQRTQQEDSAVYLCASSWRTGSSEAFFGQGTRLTVV.

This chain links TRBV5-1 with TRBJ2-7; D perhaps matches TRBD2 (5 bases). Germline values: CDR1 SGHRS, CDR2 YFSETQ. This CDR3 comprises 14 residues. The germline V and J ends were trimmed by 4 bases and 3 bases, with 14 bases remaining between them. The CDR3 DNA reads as TGCGCCAGCAGCCGAGAGGGAAGCGGCTACGAGCAGTACTTC. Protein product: CASSREGSGYEQYF.

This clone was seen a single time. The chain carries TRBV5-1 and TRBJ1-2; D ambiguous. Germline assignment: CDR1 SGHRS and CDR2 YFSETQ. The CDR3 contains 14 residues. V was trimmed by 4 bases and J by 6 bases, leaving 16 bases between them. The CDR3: CASSPQGSGNGYTF. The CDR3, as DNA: TGCGCCAGCAGCCCCCAAGGTTCCGGGAATGGCTACACCTTC. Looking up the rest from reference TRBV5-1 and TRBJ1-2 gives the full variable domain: KAGVTQTPRYLIKTRGQQVTLSCSPISGHRSVSWYQQTPGQGLQFLFEYFSETQRNKGNFPGRFSGRQFSNSRSEMNVSTLELGDSALYLCASSPQGSGNGYTFGSGTRLTVV.

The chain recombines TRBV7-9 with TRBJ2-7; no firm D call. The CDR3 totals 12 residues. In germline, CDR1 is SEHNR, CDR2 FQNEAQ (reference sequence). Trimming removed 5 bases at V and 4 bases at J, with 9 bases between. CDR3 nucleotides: TGTGCCAGCAGCCCCCTGTCTTACGAGCAGTACTTC. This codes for CASSPLSYEQYF.

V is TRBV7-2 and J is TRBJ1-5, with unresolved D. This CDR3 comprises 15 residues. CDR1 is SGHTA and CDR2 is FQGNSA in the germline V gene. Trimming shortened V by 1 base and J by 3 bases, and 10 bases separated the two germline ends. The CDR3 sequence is CASSLGSRLNQPQHF. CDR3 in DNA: TGTGCCAGCAGCTTAGGTTCACGTCTCAATCAGCCCCAGCATTTT.